Included here is one TCR beta chain sequence, with context. The clone's antigen remains unknown. No per-base quality is available; no much larger clone lies one base away. The sample comes from a study of STAT5B mutations in CD4+ large granular lymphocyte leukemia (dated by TCRdb to between 2021 and 2024). Background for the entire study: Among healthy controls, the CDR3 'QG' motif was associated with a particular HLA allele. The study compared the TCRbeta repertoires of patients with CD4+ T-cell large granular lymphocyte leukemia against the TCRbeta repertoires of healthy blood donors. Flow cytometry on FACSCanto II or FACSVerse confirmed that purified fractions exceeded 95% purity among lymphocytes. Here is what the overall study found, with its caveats: The data were not HLA-matched, and the relatively small sample size could explain the higher clonality seen in CD4+ compared with CD8+ T-LGLL. The main leukemic clonotypes were found to be private to each patient, although around 24% of the main leukemic clonotypes were detected at low frequency in the non-leukemic repertoires of other patients. TRBV06-family usage was enriched among the top patient clones (8/27) compared with healthy controls (2/35). Compared with healthy CD4+ repertoires, CD4-sorted patient repertoires appeared more clonal, and this difference remained even after the putative leukemic clones were removed.

Healthy controls were roughly 40 blood donors whose buffy coats came from the Finnish Red Cross blood service. All TCR-sequenced material derived from peripheral blood: patient blood samples and healthy donor buffy coats. Ficoll-Hypaque gradient centrifugation was used to isolate peripheral blood mononuclear cells. Magnetic purification was used to isolate CD4+ cells from the buffy coats of the healthy controls. The Gentra Puregene Cell and Tissue kit was used for genomic DNA extraction, and quantification was performed on a Qubit 2.0 fluorometer. TCRbeta rearrangements were sequenced from genomic DNA using the immunoSEQ assay at survey resolution. For the original study's pipeline: A lowest detectable productive clonotype frequency of 2.59 x 10-5 was observed in the TCR sequencing data. Only productive TCRbeta rearrangements, meaning sequences that were complete and in-frame, were kept for the analyses. Clonality for each sample was calculated as Simpson clonality in the immunoSEQ Analyzer version 3.0. Clones were categorized by frequency as very rare, small, medium, large (1-20%) or hyperexpanded (>20%). OLGA 1.2.3 estimated generation probabilities, VDJtools produced V-gene circos plots, VDJdb was queried for specificities, and GLIPH identified CDR3 motifs. TCRdb provides this immuneACCESS table in a form limited to in-frame rearrangements. Some clones are lacking; in checked studies, under half of them reflect an unresolved V gene, and why the rest are absent is not known. That table gives V, J and clone size, and the DNA gave D and trimming. This sample gives some 34,000 clones in total; 76% of them show up just once. The top ten clonotypes cover 7% to 9% of the sample.

CDR1 and CDR2, looked up from the germline V gene (reference sequence), are LNHDA and SQIVND. V is trimmed back by 7 bases and J by 0 bases, and the junction contains 5 bases that no gene match accounts for. Its CDR3 holds 15 amino acids, cysteine through phenylalanine. Just CDR3 DNA is preserved here, 45 bases in frame from base 1. In this chain, TRBV19 is recombined with TRBJ2-7; 11 bases in between match TRBD1. The receptor was derived from a human donor in good health. What was sequenced was CD4+ T cells from blood buffy coats. The CDR3 in this case is CASNRGQGVSYEQYF. The bases are TGTGCCAGTAACAGGGGACAGGGGGTCTCCTACGAGCAGTACTTC.